The entry below describes one T cell receptor (beta chain). The antigen remains unidentified. These data originate in a study of vaccination and CD4 T cells after COVID-19. The V gene's germline CDR1 is LGHNT and CDR2 FRNRAP. The CDR3 spans 17 residues. The ends lost 2 bases at V and 6 bases at J; junction bases unmatched: 12. Indicated treatment: approximately 9-day PBMC culture with coronavirus spike peptide pools or control peptides (ViraFEST assay). During the years 2011-2018, before the COVID-19 pandemic, the unexposed donor's CD4+ T cells were collected. CD4+ T cells from unexposed donors were probed, cells permitting, with SARS-CoV-2 S/N and four cold-coronavirus spikes. With the Oncomine TCR Beta short-read assay, DNA from cultured CD4+ T cells was sequenced. TCRdb fed the PCR reads into MiXCR, producing one record per CDR3 protein. The sample holds about 9,500 distinct CDR3 sequences, around 50% seen once.

The V and J genes are TRBV12-5 and TRBJ2-1, with 8 bases matching TRBD1. This TCR was recovered from a human donor in good health. Sequencing was done on a sample of CD4+ T cells from blood, cultured in vitro. This CDR3 is CASGLIGQGSTSNEQFF. The CDR3, as DNA: TGTGCTAGTGGTTTGATAGGACAGGGCTCCACTAGCAATGAGCAGTTCTTC.